This T cell receptor (beta chain) was captured by sequencing in a study of cytomegalovirus exposure and HLA in healthy donors. Study results and limitations: TCR beta chain V- and J-gene trimming was linked, in a later analysis, to a missense variant in DCLRE1C. Reports state that TCR beta sequences accurately predicted most subjects' HLA-A and HLA-B alleles. CMV serostatus was the sole immune exposure data available.

Germline V gene data show CDR1 as SGHRS and CDR2 as YFSETQ. J gave up 6 bases and V 0 bases, and 10 bases lay outside the gene matches. The CDR3 has 17 residues. As to this clone: What it recognizes is unknown.

PCR employed 60 Vbeta and 13 Jbeta primers. How the authors handled the data: Later work found around 72 million unique TCR beta chains, with some 11 million shared. Profiled with immunoSEQ multiplex PCR; TCRdb holds only in-frame clones, not every one. Clonal size and the V and J genes are those of that table, whereas D and trimming came from the DNA. The data contain 180,000 or so clones, over 80% of them seen just once; the ten biggest clones take up more than 1.5%. The sample taken for sequencing was PBMCs. This TCR came from a man in his forties or fifties in good health and CMV-seronegative. The V gene is TRBV5-1, the J gene TRBJ2-3; 10 bases agree with TRBD2. The CDR3 DNA is TGCGCCAGCAGCTTGGGACCCTTAGCGGGAGGTACGGATACGCAGTATTTT. This encodes CASSLGPLAGGTDTQYF.